This entry lists 15 T cell receptor beta chains sequenced from one sample in a study of vaccination and CD4 T cells after COVID-19. Cultured CD4+ T cell DNA was sequenced using the Oncomine TCR Beta short-read assay. Once CD4+ T cells had been cultured, genomic DNA was extracted from them. TCRdb called the PCR reads again in MiXCR, with one record for every CDR3 protein. The sample consists of 11,000 or so distinct CDR3 sequences, almost 40% of them appearing once. No antigens are known for them. Treatment specified: roughly 11-day PBMC culture with coronavirus spike peptide pools or control peptides (ViraFEST assay). CD4+ T cells that came from the unexposed donor were collected before the COVID-19 pandemic (2011-2018). The sequenced sample was CD4+ T cells from blood, cultured in vitro. These receptors originate from a human donor in good health.

The V and J genes are TRBV7-2 and TRBJ1-2; 9 nucleotides align to TRBD1. V dropped 5 bases and J dropped 5; count of bases not matched to a gene: 3. CDR3 length: 13 residues. CDR1 and CDR2 (germline): SGHTA, FQGNSA. CDR3 sequence (DNA): TGTGCCAGCAGCCGGGACAGGGCTTATGGCTACACCTTC. Encoded protein: CASSRDRAYGYTF.

The chain couples TRBV12-3 or TRBV12-4 to TRBJ1-1, with D tentatively TRBD1 (6 bases). The CDR3 spans 14 residues. V was clipped by 2 bases and J by 4 bases, with 11 bases between them. The CDR3 DNA is TGTGCCAGCAGTTTAAGGGGGGAGCTCACTGAAGCTTTCTTT. The encoded protein is CASSLRGELTEAFF.

The chain joins TRBV5-1 to TRBJ1-2; 11 nucleotides match TRBD1. Germline trimming cut 0 bases from V and 1 base from J; bases unmatched to any gene: 8. This CDR3 has 18 amino acids. The V gene's germline CDR1 is SGHRS and CDR2 YFSETQ. The CDR3 DNA reads TGCGCCAGCAGCTTGGATGGGACAGGGGGAGAGTTTAACTATGGCTACACCTTC. Translated: CASSLDGTGGEFNYGYTF.

This chain connects TRBV6-1 to TRBJ2-1; TRBD2 agrees at 13 bases. V dropped 6 bases and J dropped 6; count of bases not matched to a gene: 5. The CDR3 extends over 15 amino acids. Per the germline V gene, CDR1 is MNHNS and CDR2 is SASEGT. As DNA, the CDR3 is TGTGCCAGCAGGACGGGACTAGCGGGGCTCAATGAGCAGTTCTTC. Translation gives CASRTGLAGLNEQFF.

The chain joins TRBV28 to TRBJ1-1; D might be TRBD1 (6 bases). Trimming left V 3 bases short and J 0 bases short, with 23 bases between. The CDR3 covers 19 residues. Per germline, CDR1 MDHEN and CDR2 SYDVKM. For the CDR3, the DNA is TGTGCCAGCAGTTTTGGACCTCTCAGGGGCGGGAGATTGAACACTGAAGCTTTCTTT. It translates to CASSFGPLRGGRLNTEAFF.

This clonotype has only one observation. V gene TRBV12-3 or TRBV12-4 combines with J gene TRBJ1-1, with D unresolved. The ends were cut back, 1 base at V and 8 bases at J, with 5 bases in the middle. The CDR3 contains 11 residues. The CDR3 spells CASSLVSEAFF. The CDR3, as DNA: TGTGCCAGCAGTTTAGTCTCCGAAGCTTTCTTT.

The rearrangement joins TRBV11-3 to TRBJ2-7; D is tentatively TRBD1 or TRBD2 (5 bases each). This CDR3 has 16 amino acids. Germline CDR1 reads SGHNT; CDR2 reads YENEEA. With 5 bases removed from V and 0 bases from J, the gap between germline ends came to 17 bases. In DNA form, the CDR3 reads TGTGCCAGCAGCCCCGGACGGGGCCAAACCTCCTACGAGCAGTACTTC. Translating gives CASSPGRGQTSYEQYF.

This chain joins TRBV19 and TRBJ1-1, with 8 bases identical to TRBD1. Trimming at V came to 5 bases and at J to 5 bases, leaving 10 bases not matched to a gene. Germline assignment: CDR1 LNHDA and CDR2 SQIVND (reference sequence). The CDR3 sequence is 15 residues long. CDR3 region: CASSLGDRGDTEAFF. Here the CDR3 DNA reads TGTGCCAGTAGTTTGGGCGACAGGGGTGATACTGAAGCTTTCTTT. The full variable domain, in which reference TRBV19 and TRBJ1-1 provide the parts outside the CDR3, is DGGITQSPKYLFRKEGQNVTLSCEQNLNHDAMYWYRQDPGQGLRLIYYSQIVNDFQKGDIAEGYSVSREKKESFPLTVTSAQKNPTAFYLCASSLGDRGDTEAFFGQGTRLTVV.

The chain uses TRBV2 and TRBJ1-5; 11 positions match TRBD1. V dropped 6 bases and J dropped 1; count of bases not matched to a gene: 2. The CDR3 runs to 15 residues. CDR1 is SNHLY, CDR2 FYNNEI, per germline. The CDR3 DNA is TGTGCCAGCAGGAGGGACAGGGGGAGCAATCAGCCCCAGCATTTT. Translating it yields CASRRDRGSNQPQHF.

This chain uses TRBV7-9 with TRBJ1-4; no clear D gene. The CDR3 consists of 12 residues. CDR1 SEHNR and CDR2 FQNEAQ come from the germline V gene (reference sequence). V gave up 1 base and J gave up 10 bases, with 7 bases separating them. The CDR3, as DNA: TGTGCCAGCAGCTTAGGGCCGCGAAAACTGTTTTTT. Encoded protein: CASSLGPRKLFF.

This clonotype was seen only a few times. The J gene is TRBJ2-7, the V gene TRBV10-3; 12 bases are a match to TRBD2. This CDR3 is 19 amino acids long. CDR1 is ENHRY and CDR2 is SYGVKD in the germline V gene. The V gene end was trimmed by 0 bases and the J gene end by 2 bases; junction bases not matched to a gene: 11. The CDR3 nucleotides are TGTGCCATCAGTGAGTCGGACGGACTAGCGGGAATTAACCCCTACGAGCAGTACTTC. Amino acids: CAISESDGLAGINPYEQYF.

The chain links TRBV29-1 to TRBJ2-7, with a possible D match to TRBD2 (5 bases). Germline V gene data show CDR1 as SQVTM and CDR2 as ANQGSEA. Trimming left V 4 bases short and J 0 bases short, with 7 bases between. CDR3 size: 12 residues. CDR3 DNA: TGCAGCGTTGTTGGGAGCTCCTACGAGCAGTACTTC. Amino acid sequence: CSVVGSSYEQYF.

This clonotype was counted a few times. This rearrangement joins TRBV20-1 to TRBJ1-5; 7 nucleotides line up with TRBD1. CDR1 is DFQATT, CDR2 SNEGSKA, per germline (reference sequence). The CDR3 has 13 amino acids. V was clipped by 5 bases and J by 0 bases; unmatched bases: 1. The CDR3 sequence: CSAGTDSNQPQHF. The CDR3 DNA reads as TGCAGTGCTGGGACAGATAGCAATCAGCCCCAGCATTTT.

A few counts support this clonotype. The chain links TRBV6-2 or TRBV6-3 to TRBJ2-5, with TRBD2 identical over 7 bases. This CDR3 is 14 amino acids long. J lost 1 base, V lost 6 bases, and 5 bases had no gene match. Germline-derived CDR1 and CDR2 are MNHEY and SVGEGT. This chain's CDR3 is CASRPGGSQETQYF. CDR3 DNA: TGTGCCAGCAGACCCGGGGGGTCCCAAGAGACCCAGTACTTC.

The table lists this clonotype with a few counts. The rearrangement uses TRBV7-2 and TRBJ2-2; D gene uncertain. This CDR3 has 14 amino acids. Germline CDR1 reads SGHTA; CDR2 reads FQGNSA. V lost 2 bases and J lost 3, with 7 bases in between. The CDR3 coding sequence is TGTGCCAGCAGCTTACTTCGGGACACCGGGGAGCTGTTTTTT. This translates into CASSLLRDTGELFF.